The clone carrying this T cell receptor (beta chain) has at least ten counts. The V and J ends lost 0 bases and 0 bases respectively, with 13 bases between them. This CDR3 has 16 amino acids. Germline CDR1 and CDR2: SQVTM and ANQGSEA. The data are from a study of neurological immune-mediated disorders. Each CDR3 protein gets one entry after TCRdb re-called the 5' RACE reads with MiXCR. This table has tens of thousands of distinct CDR3 sequences, about 2.5% appearing once. The chain employs TRBV29-1 and TRBJ2-3; D ambiguous. Source material: PBMCs. The source is a man over 45 with multiple sclerosis. This CDR3 is CSVEDHLRASTDTQYF. The CDR3 region has the DNA TGCAGCGTTGAAGATCACCTCCGGGCGAGCACAGATACGCAGTATTTT.